These 6 T cell receptor beta chains originate from one sample sequenced in a study of T cells in Graves' hyperthyroidism and ophthalmopathy. RNA transcripts were the template for amplifying TCR beta CDR3 regions. An initial round of RT-PCR targeting the TCR CDR3 relied on the HTBI primer set. TCRdb re-analysed the multiplex PCR reads in MiXCR, keeping a single row per CDR3 protein. The sample records some 600,000 distinct CDR3 sequences, approximately 15% being singletons. Sequencing was performed on blood. The receptor set was obtained from a woman in her twenties or thirties with Graves' hyperthyroidism that later progressed to Graves' ophthalmopathy.

Many counts were recorded for this clonotype. V usage is TRBV12-3 or TRBV12-4 and J usage is TRBJ2-5, with D perhaps TRBD2 (6 bases). The CDR3 runs 13 residues. V dropped 6 bases and J dropped 1 base, with 9 bases sitting between them. CDR3 sequence (DNA): TGTGCCAGCAGGGACTACGCCCAAGAGACCCAGTACTTC. Its protein is CASRDYAQETQYF.

In this sample, this clonotype turned up many times. The chain couples TRBV7-2 to TRBJ1-6; D may be TRBD1 (5 bases). The CDR3 length is 16 residues. Germline V gene sequence: CDR1 SGHTA, CDR2 FQGNSA. The V end lost 1 base, the J end lost 0 bases, and 7 bases lay between the germline ends. The CDR3 nucleotides read TGTGCCAGCAGCTTAGGGGGGAACTCCTATAATTCACCCCTCCACTTT. This codes for CASSLGGNSYNSPLHF.

This clonotype was seen ten or more times. The V gene is TRBV4-3, the J gene TRBJ2-1, with 9 bases that match TRBD2. J was trimmed by 4 bases and V by 1 base; bases with no gene match: 2. This CDR3 has 15 residues. Germline-derived CDR1 and CDR2 are LGHNA and YSLEER. CDR3 region: CASSQGTSEYNEQFF. CDR3 nucleotide sequence: TGCGCCAGCAGCCAAGGGACTAGCGAATACAATGAGCAGTTCTTC.

This clonotype was detected a few times. The V call is TRBV20-1, the J call TRBJ1-5; the match to TRBD1 covers 8 bases. The germline V gene has CDR1 DFQATT and CDR2 SNEGSKA (reference sequence). Germline trimming cut 0 bases from V and 0 bases from J; bases unmatched to any gene: 10. The CDR3 loop spans 18 amino acids. The CDR3 protein is CSARDRDRRFYSNQPQHF. CDR3 nucleotides: TGCAGTGCTAGAGATAGGGACAGGAGATTTTATAGCAATCAGCCCCAGCATTTT.

This clonotype came up many times. The chain employs TRBV12-3 or TRBV12-4 and TRBJ2-4; a weak D match, TRBD1 (6 bases). The CDR3 runs 15 residues. V was cut by 5 bases and J by 3 bases, with 14 bases left in between. The CDR3 protein is CASSPSDSLKNIQYF. The CDR3 DNA follows: TGTGCCAGCAGTCCTTCGGACAGCCTCAAAAACATTCAGTACTTC.

This clonotype was observed many times. V gene TRBV12-3 or TRBV12-4 combines with J gene TRBJ2-7; D remains ambiguous. The V gene lost 5 bases and the J gene lost 2 bases, with 13 bases spanning the gap. The CDR3 totals 14 residues. The CDR3 here is CASSPRLRPYEQYF. The CDR3 DNA is TGTGCCAGCAGTCCCCGACTCCGACCCTACGAGCAGTACTTC.